The 23 T cell receptor beta chains reported below all come from one sample, sequenced in a study of blood T cells in healthy people across ages. Sample-barcoded 5' priming and a J-beta primer mix drove a second PCR of 7 to 11 cycles. TCRdb reanalysed the 5' RACE reads using MiXCR and keeps one entry per CDR3 protein. The sample contains roughly 700,000 distinct CDR3 sequences, roughly 32% of which appear only once. Sequenced input: blood. These receptors were collected from a woman older than 75 in good health.

Note on this clonotype: Relative to the germline gene, one junction end is altered; a read error may explain this. The genes are TRBV13 and TRBJ2-3; 9 bases agree with TRBD2. The CDR3 contains 20 residues. Germline V CDR1 and CDR2: PRHDT, FYEKMQ (reference sequence). The CDR3 bases are TGTGCCAGCAGCTCCCAACAGGGACTAGCAACCGATACTTTATCAGATACGCAATATTTT. This encodes CASSSQQGLATDTLSDTQYF.

This clonotype was picked up many times. The chain recombines TRBV5-1 with TRBJ2-3; D is unclear. Germline values: CDR1 SGHRS, CDR2 YFSETQ. This CDR3 contains 18 residues. V lost 4 bases to trimming and J lost 5 bases, with 26 bases between them. CDR3 nucleotide sequence: TGCGCCAGCAGCCCCTCCGAGACAAGCCTGGCCTTACAAGATACGCAGTATTTT. Protein: CASSPSETSLALQDTQYF.

This clonotype came up many times. This chain connects TRBV20-1 to TRBJ2-5, with 9 bases fitting TRBD1. V dropped 6 bases and J dropped 4; count of bases not matched to a gene: 6. CDR1 and CDR2 from the germline V gene are DFQATT and SNEGSKA (reference sequence). The CDR3 runs to 13 residues. CDR3 loop: CSAPGQGPETQYF. The CDR3 nucleotides are TGCAGTGCACCGGGACAGGGCCCAGAGACCCAGTACTTC.

The V and J genes are TRBV12-3 or TRBV12-4 and TRBJ2-5; 8 bases map to TRBD2. Trimming removed 2 bases from V and 11 bases from J; junction bases left unmatched: 13. CDR3 size: 15 residues. The CDR3 DNA follows: TGTGCCAGCAGTTTATTGAGCGGGGGAGGCAATGAGCAGTACTTC. Encoded protein: CASSLLSGGGNEQYF.

Worth noting for this clonotype: The junction does not match germline at one end; this may be a read error. The chain employs TRBV5-4 and TRBJ2-7; D perhaps matches TRBD1 (6 bases). This CDR3 spans 13 amino acids. Looked up from germline, CDR1 is SGHNT and CDR2 is YYREEE (reference sequence). The CDR3 DNA reads TGTGCCTGCAGCTTGGGACACCCCTACGAGCAGTACTTC. Protein: CACSLGHPYEQYF.

The sample holds one count of this clonotype. The gene calls are TRBV7-9 and TRBJ2-5; 8 bases align to TRBD1. V dropped 10 bases and J dropped 1; count of bases not matched to a gene: 5. Germline loops: CDR1 SEHNR, CDR2 FQNEAQ (reference sequence). This CDR3 comprises 13 residues. CDR3 bases: TGTGCCACCGGACAGGGACTCCAAGAGACCCAGTACTTC. As protein: CATGQGLQETQYF.

This chain links TRBV20-1 with TRBJ1-6; no clear D. Trimming cost V 6 bases and J 15 bases, with 21 bases left between them. The germline CDR1 and CDR2 sequences are DFQATT and SNEGSKA (reference sequence). The CDR3 runs 13 residues. CDR3 coding DNA: TGCAGTGCCAGACCCCCATCCGGGCCGGACCTCCACTTT. It translates to CSARPPSGPDLHF.

Points on this clonotype: A much larger clone sits a single nucleotide away, making a read error possible. J is TRBJ2-1 and V is TRBV12-3 or TRBV12-4; D is unclear. The CDR3 runs 12 residues. The CDR3 loop reads CVSSYGSGEQFF. For the CDR3, the DNA is TGTGTCAGCAGTTACGGTTCCGGTGAGCAGTTCTTC.

The chain has TRBV9 and TRBJ2-2; no firm D call. The CDR3 runs to 15 residues. V lost 1 base to trimming and J lost 4 bases, with 11 bases between them. Germline V gene data show CDR1 as SGDLS and CDR2 as YYNGEE. The CDR3 spells CASSVWSESTGELFF. CDR3 DNA sequence: TGTGCCAGCAGCGTATGGAGCGAAAGCACCGGGGAGCTGTTTTTT.

J is TRBJ2-4 and V is TRBV5-1; D may be TRBD2 (6 bases). CDR3 length equals 16 residues. The V end was cut by 4 bases, the J end by 8 bases, with 22 bases between. Germline CDR1 is SGHRS and CDR2 is YFSETQ. The CDR3 DNA reads as TGCGCCAGCAGCCCCCGGAAGCGGGCCCAGGCGGACATTCAGTACTTC. Encoded protein: CASSPRKRAQADIQYF. The complete variable domain, with remaining parts taken from reference TRBV5-1 and TRBJ2-4, reads KAGVTQTPRYLIKTRGQQVTLSCSPISGHRSVSWYQQTPGQGLQFLFEYFSETQRNKGNFPGRFSGRQFSNSRSEMNVSTLELGDSALYLCASSPRKRAQADIQYFGAGTRLSVL.

The gene calls are TRBV5-8 and TRBJ1-5, with D perhaps matching TRBD1 (5 bases). Trimming took 4 bases from V and 0 from J, leaving 14 bases between them. CDR3 size: 16 residues. Germline V gene lookup returns CDR1 SGHTS and CDR2 YDEGEE. The CDR3, as DNA: TGTGCCAGCAGCCAGGGACGTAGGACTAGCAATCAGCCCCAGCATTTT. It translates to CASSQGRRTSNQPQHF.

This clonotype was detected ten times or more. The rearrangement joins TRBV5-1 to TRBJ2-1; 7 bases line up with TRBD2. CDR3 size: 15 residues. Germline V CDR1 and CDR2: SGHRS, YFSETQ. The trim removed 4 bases at V and 0 bases at J, leaving 4 bases unmatched. In DNA form, the CDR3 reads TGCGCCAGCAGCAAGAGCGGGGTCTCCTACAATGAGCAGTTCTTC. Its protein product is CASSKSGVSYNEQFF.

The sample holds many counts of this clonotype. The chain employs TRBV20-1 and TRBJ2-5; D possibly corresponds to TRBD2 (7 bases). Germline CDR1 DFQATT, CDR2 SNEGSKA (reference sequence). The CDR3 runs 15 residues. The ends were cut back, 5 bases at V and 3 bases at J, with 19 bases in the middle. CDR3 bases: TGCAGTGCTGGGGGCGGAGCGGGGAATAAAGAGACCCAGTACTTC. Residues: CSAGGGAGNKETQYF.

This clonotype showed up just a few times. The gene calls are TRBV7-2 and TRBJ1-1; no definite D call. With 2 bases removed from V and 8 bases from J, the gap between germline ends came to 9 bases. CDR3 size: 12 residues. CDR1 SGHTA and CDR2 FQGNSA come from the germline V gene. The CDR3 loop reads CASSLLTSEAFF. Written as DNA, the CDR3 is TGTGCCAGCAGCTTACTAACTTCCGAAGCTTTCTTT.

This chain uses TRBV15 with TRBJ2-1, with TRBD2 matching over 9 bases. The V gene end was trimmed by 6 bases and the J gene end by 3 bases; junction bases not matched to a gene: 3. The CDR3 sequence is 14 residues long. The germline V gene encodes CDR1 LNHNV and CDR2 YYDKDF (reference sequence). CDR3 residues: CATRRREGYNEQFF. The CDR3 DNA sequence: TGTGCCACCAGGAGGCGGGAGGGCTACAATGAGCAGTTCTTC.

V usage is TRBV29-1 and J usage is TRBJ2-1; a possible D gene is TRBD1 (5 bases). Per germline, CDR1 SQVTM and CDR2 ANQGSEA. This CDR3 region has 14 residues. V was clipped by 6 bases and J by 7 bases, with 19 bases between them. CDR3 amino acids: CSVIPMQGLNEQFF. The CDR3 bases are TGCAGCGTGATACCCATGCAGGGCCTAAATGAGCAGTTCTTC.

This clonotype has a count of ten or more. The rearrangement joins TRBV4-2 to TRBJ2-3; tentatively, D is TRBD1 or TRBD2 (6 bases each). The CDR3 length is 16 residues. Trimming removed 1 base at V and 6 bases at J, with 17 bases between. Germline assignment: CDR1 LGHNA and CDR2 YNFKEQ. The CDR3 DNA sequence: TGTGCCAGCAGCCAAGCACAGGGTAATGGGGGGGATACGCAGTATTTT. Its protein product is CASSQAQGNGGDTQYF.

The chain joins TRBV20-1 to TRBJ1-1; a weak D match, TRBD1 (5 bases). Germline V gene data show CDR1 as DFQATT and CDR2 as SNEGSKA (reference sequence). This CDR3 contains 14 residues. V dropped 0 bases and J dropped 5 bases, with 13 bases sitting between them. Here the CDR3 reads CSARDVRGGTEAFF. The CDR3 coding sequence is TGCAGTGCTAGAGATGTGAGGGGAGGAACTGAAGCTTTCTTT.

This clonotype was observed many times. V is TRBV7-2 and J is TRBJ2-1; 11 nucleotides align to TRBD1. The CDR3 is 16 amino acids. Losses at the gene ends were 8 bases for V and 3 bases for J; bases not matched to a gene: 9. Germline V gene data show CDR1 as SGHTA and CDR2 as FQGNSA. The CDR3 sequence: CASLPFGTGGYNEQFF. DNA of the CDR3: TGTGCCAGCCTACCCTTCGGGACAGGGGGCTACAATGAGCAGTTCTTC.

This clonotype was detected ten times or more. The chain employs TRBV5-4 and TRBJ2-4; TRBD1 matches 8 bases. The V gene's germline CDR1 is SGHNT and CDR2 YYREEE (reference sequence). This CDR3 contains 14 residues. The V and J ends lost 5 bases and 5 bases, in that order; junction bases with no gene match: 6. The CDR3 region has the DNA TGTGCCAGCAGAATACAGGGGGTGGAAAACATTCAGTACTTC. The encoded protein is CASRIQGVENIQYF.

This clonotype was detected ten times or more. The chain joins TRBV5-6 to TRBJ1-5; 11 nucleotides match TRBD1. J lost 6 bases, V lost 4 bases, and 3 bases had no gene match. The germline gives CDR1 SGHDT, CDR2 YYEEEE. The CDR3 runs 14 residues. The CDR3 here is CASSRDRGIQPQHF. The CDR3 nucleotides are TGTGCCAGCAGCAGGGACAGGGGGATTCAGCCCCAGCATTTT.

CDR3 in DNA: TGTGCCAGCTCGGGACCGTCCACCGCAACTAATGAAAAACTGTTTTTT. Residues: CASSGPSTATNEKLFF. The rearrangement links TRBV4-2 to TRBJ1-4; D may be TRBD1 (5 bases). Trimming stripped 8 bases from V and 0 bases from J, with 16 bases between. This CDR3 is 16 amino acids long. The germline gives CDR1 LGHNA, CDR2 YNFKEQ.

The rearrangement links TRBV7-2 to TRBJ2-3, with 7 bases aligning to TRBD2. There are 15 residues in the CDR3. Per germline, CDR1 SGHTA and CDR2 FQGNSA. The trim removed 1 base at V and 4 bases at J, leaving 5 bases unmatched. CDR3 sequence reads: CASSLVGGSPDTQYF. CDR3 in DNA: TGTGCCAGCAGCTTAGTGGGCGGGAGCCCAGATACGCAGTATTTT.